A selection of T cell receptor beta chains follows, all from one sample in a study of T cell responses to AZD1222 COVID-19 vaccine. Sequenced by immunoSEQ multiplex PCR; TCRdb stores in-frame clones only, minus some. The sample yields 150,000 or so clones, about 87% seen once. This specimen consisted of peripheral blood, obtained on day 0 of AZD1222 vaccination. These receptors all stem from an adult in good health. Both conserved end residues are part of each CDR3. Clone size is not always given. Where it is, it says once, few, many or a class for expanded clones.

cdr3_length,j_call,clone_size,v_call,cdr3_aa
14,TRBJ1-4,-,TRBV6-5,CASRTGTGNEKLFF
15,TRBJ2-1,once,TRBV6-4,CASSDRGHHKDEQFF
16,TRBJ2-1,-,TRBV3-1/TRBV3-2,CASSFLAGGDLAEQFF
13,TRBJ1-1,-,TRBV5-4,CASSRDSAAEAFF
15,TRBJ1-5,once,TRBV2,CASSEFTGGNQPQHF
14,TRBJ1-6,few,TRBV5-1,CARNDTSYNSPLHF
15,TRBJ1-3,-,TRBV19,CASSSAGAGGNTIYF
13,TRBJ2-2,-,TRBV12-3/TRBV12-4,CASSLISPGELFF
13,TRBJ2-1,-,TRBV2,CASGLAGGNEQFF
15,TRBJ2-3,-,TRBV24-1,CATSGGNTLTDTQYF
13,TRBJ2-7,-,TRBV6-2/TRBV6-3,CASSWGTVYEQYF
12,TRBJ1-2,-,TRBV7-9,CASPTGEYGYTF
16,TRBJ1-6,few,TRBV25-1,CASSEGTGGGNSPLHF
14,TRBJ2-3,-,TRBV6-1,CASSKQDRGDTQYF
13,TRBJ1-1,-,TRBV27,CASSLSGWGEAFF
16,TRBJ1-2,-,TRBV5-4,CASSPGQGAMYYGYTF
16,TRBJ1-6,-,TRBV28,CASSPGQGWINSPLHF
15,TRBJ1-6,-,TRBV18,CASSPGLDYNSPLHF
15,TRBJ1-2,-,TRBV6-5,CASSYSGQESYGYTF
13,TRBJ1-4,-,TRBV7-2,CASNGGANEKLFF
14,TRBJ2-1,-,TRBV10-3,CAIRVAGGYNEQFF
15,TRBJ1-2,-,TRBV27,CASSVSGQGNYGYTF
13,TRBJ1-2,-,TRBV28,CASSSGTDYGYTF
15,TRBJ1-2,-,TRBV7-9,CASSLPFGPTYGYTF
16,TRBJ1-2,-,TRBV25-1,CASSEGGTASNYGYTF
15,TRBJ2-7,once,TRBV13,CASTTSGRELHEQYF